Listed here are 10 T cell receptor beta chains from one sample, sequenced in a study of blood T cells in healthy people across ages. A second about 6 to 12 cycle PCR used barcoded and J-beta primers. TCRdb reprocessed the 5' RACE reads with MiXCR, giving one entry per CDR3 protein. The data show about 1.6 million distinct CDR3 sequences, about 35% seen once. The sequenced sample was blood. Receptors were obtained from a woman aged 25 to 45 in good health.

The genes are TRBV5-1 and TRBJ2-3; 7 bases fit TRBD2. CDR3 length: 13 amino acids. Per germline, CDR1 SGHRS and CDR2 YFSETQ. V dropped 5 bases and J dropped 3; count of bases not matched to a gene: 3. In DNA, the CDR3 is TGCGCCAGCAGGGCGGGAGAAACAGATACGCAGTATTTT. Translated: CASRAGETDTQYF.

The chain combines TRBV5-1 with TRBJ2-5; the match to TRBD1 covers 7 bases. Germline V gene lookup returns CDR1 SGHRS and CDR2 YFSETQ. CDR3 size: 14 residues. Germline trimming cut 3 bases from V and 4 bases from J; bases unmatched to any gene: 6. The CDR3 sequence is CASSSRQGPETQYF. The CDR3 DNA reads TGCGCCAGCAGCTCCCGACAGGGACCAGAGACCCAGTACTTC.

This clonotype was counted between two and nine times. The rearrangement links TRBV20-1 to TRBJ1-1; D unresolved. V was pared by 6 bases and J by 5 bases, with 16 bases between. CDR1 and CDR2 (germline): DFQATT, SNEGSKA (reference sequence). CDR3 size: 13 residues. DNA for the CDR3: TGCAGTGCCCGGACCCACGCGGGGACTGAAGCTTTCTTT. It encodes CSARTHAGTEAFF.

The chain joins TRBV5-1 to TRBJ2-1; TRBD2 matches 8 bases. This CDR3 has 17 residues. Germline V gene data show CDR1 as SGHRS and CDR2 as YFSETQ. V shed 0 bases and J 2 bases; nucleotides not matched to a gene: 7. The CDR3 coding sequence is TGCGCCAGCAGCTTGGCCTTGCTAGCGGGCCCCTACAATGAGCAGTTCTTC. Its translation: CASSLALLAGPYNEQFF.

The rearrangement joins TRBV12-3 or TRBV12-4 to TRBJ2-2; 7 bases agree with TRBD2. J was trimmed by 5 bases and V by 5 bases; bases with no gene match: 5. The CDR3 is 14 amino acids. CDR3 sequence (DNA): TGTGCCAGCAGTCTCACCGGGGGGACCGGGGAGCTGTTTTTT. This gives the protein CASSLTGGTGELFF.

CDR3 DNA: TGCGCCAGCAGCTTGGGGCAGCCCCCCACTGAAGCTTTCTTT. It translates to CASSLGQPPTEAFF. V and J are TRBV5-1 and TRBJ1-1; D uncertain. V gave up 0 bases and J gave up 4 bases, with 10 bases separating them. CDR3 length: 14 amino acids. Germline V gives CDR1 SGHRS, CDR2 YFSETQ.

This clonotype turned up a few times. V and J are TRBV11-2 and TRBJ2-5; no definite D call. The length of the CDR3 is 13 residues. V lost 0 bases to trimming and J lost 5 bases, with 7 bases between them. Germline V gene sequence: CDR1 SGHAT, CDR2 FQNNGV. DNA for the CDR3: TGTGCCAGCAGCTTAGAACACGGGGAGACCCAGTACTTC. This gives the protein CASSLEHGETQYF.

The chain links TRBV6-4 to TRBJ1-2, with 7 bases aligning to TRBD1. Trimming at V came to 5 bases and at J to 1 base, leaving 7 bases not matched to a gene. The CDR3 loop spans 15 amino acids. Germline V lookup: CDR1 MRHNA, CDR2 SNTAGT. The CDR3 DNA reads as TGTGCCAGCAGTCGGACAGGAACTGATAACTATGGCTACACCTTC. This translates into CASSRTGTDNYGYTF.

In its sample, this clonotype was seen a few times. The chain joins TRBV29-1 to TRBJ2-5; D unresolved. The length of the CDR3 is 13 residues. Trimming removed 6 bases from V and 2 bases from J, with 13 bases in between. Germline V gene sequence: CDR1 SQVTM, CDR2 ANQGSEA. Here the CDR3 reads CSVLGRFQETQYF. CDR3 in DNA: TGCAGCGTCTTGGGCAGGTTTCAAGAGACCCAGTACTTC.

This clonotype showed up just a few times. The V gene is TRBV20-1, the J gene TRBJ1-5, with 7 bases lining up with TRBD1. The CDR3 consists of 13 residues. J lost 4 bases, V lost 3 bases, and 3 bases had no gene match. The V gene's germline CDR1 is DFQATT and CDR2 SNEGSKA (reference sequence). The CDR3 coding sequence is TGCAGTGCTAGGACAGGGAATAATCAGCCCCAGCATTTT. As protein: CSARTGNNQPQHF.